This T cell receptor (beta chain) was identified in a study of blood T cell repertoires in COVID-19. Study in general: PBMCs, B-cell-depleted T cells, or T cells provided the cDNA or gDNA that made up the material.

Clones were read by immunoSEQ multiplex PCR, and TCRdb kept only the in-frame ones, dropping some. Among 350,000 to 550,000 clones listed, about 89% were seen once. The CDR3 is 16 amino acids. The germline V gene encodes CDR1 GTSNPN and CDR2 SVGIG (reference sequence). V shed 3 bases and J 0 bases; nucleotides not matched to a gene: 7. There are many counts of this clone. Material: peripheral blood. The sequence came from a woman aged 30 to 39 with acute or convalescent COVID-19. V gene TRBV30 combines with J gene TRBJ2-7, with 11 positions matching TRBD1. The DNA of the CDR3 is TGTGCCTGGAGAAATAGGGACAGGGGGTTCTCCTACGAGCAGTACTTC. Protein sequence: CAWRNRDRGFSYEQYF.